This TCR beta chain was sequenced for a study of T cells in Graves' hyperthyroidism and ophthalmopathy. Disease lasting under 3 months, a NOSPECS grade of at least 4, and a Clinical Activity Score of at least 3 were features of the ophthalmopathy patients. Patients having uncontrolled infection, another autoimmune disease, pregnancy or lactation were not included. Source material for PBMCs was about 11 ml fresh peripheral blood. V lost 0 bases and J 4 bases, leaving 12 bases between the germline ends. The CDR3 spans 15 residues. Germline CDR1 reads SGHRS; CDR2 reads YFSETQ. This clonotype was counted many times. Authors of the study amplified TCR beta CDR3 regions from RNA transcripts. The HTBI primer set served for first-round RT-PCR of the TCR CDR3. Each CDR3 protein gets one entry after TCRdb re-called the multiplex PCR reads with MiXCR. Of around 350,000 distinct CDR3 sequences listed, 12% to 15% are singletons.

The source is a woman aged 60 to 75 with Graves' ophthalmopathy. Specimen: blood. The chain couples TRBV5-1 to TRBJ2-3; tentative D call: TRBD2 (6 bases). This CDR3 reads CASSLGAGDSDTQYF. The CDR3 DNA reads as TGCGCCAGCAGCTTGGGAGCTGGGGACTCAGATACGCAGTATTTT.